These 20 T cell receptor beta chains were sequenced from one sample in a study of T-cell reconstitution after alpha-beta-depleted transplantation in children. For TCRbeta, the library was prepared with unique molecular identifiers. TCRdb used MiXCR to reprocess the PCR reads, holding one entry per CDR3 protein. This table holds fewer than 700,000 distinct CDR3 sequences, more than 20% found once. The input for sequencing was PBMCs, mostly from graft donor cells, taken 360 days after TCRalphabeta/CD19-depleted stem cell transplant. The receptors derive from a boy in the first two years of life who had a stem cell transplant for acute myeloid leukemia, so the T cells may come from the graft donor.

DNA for the CDR3: TGTGCCACCAGTGACTGGGACAGGGGGCGATACGAGCAGTACTTC. This gives the protein CATSDWDRGRYEQYF. This chain links TRBV24-1 with TRBJ2-7, with TRBD1 identical over 12 bases. CDR1 is KGHDR, CDR2 SFDVKD, per germline. The CDR3 extends over 15 amino acids. J was trimmed by 4 bases and V by 4 bases; bases with no gene match: 4.

A remark on this clonotype: A much larger clone sits a single nucleotide away, making a read error possible. This chain uses TRBV7-2 with TRBJ2-7, with 8 bases fitting TRBD2. There are 14 residues in the CDR3. J lost 5 bases, V lost 5 bases, and 8 bases had no gene match. CDR1 and CDR2 from the germline V gene are SGHTA and FQGNSA. CDR3 sequence (DNA): TGTGCCAGCAGCACCGGGGGGGACGTCGACGAGCAGTACTTC. This translates into CASSTGGDVDEQYF.

The chain has TRBV15 and TRBJ2-1; 8 bases map to TRBD2. The ends lost 0 bases at V and 13 bases at J; junction bases unmatched: 14. CDR1 and CDR2 (germline): LNHNV, YYDKDF (reference sequence). CDR3 size: 16 residues. The CDR3 bases are TGTGCCACCAGCAGAGATCCGGCGGGGGGCTTTCCCGGACAGTTCTTC. It yields the protein CATSRDPAGGFPGQFF. Together with reference TRBV15 and TRBJ2-1, the CDR3 gives the full variable domain: DAMVIQNPRYQVTQFGKPVTLSCSQTLNHNVMYWYQQKSSQAPKLLFHYYDKDFNNEADTPDNFQSRRPNTSFCFLDIRSPGLGDTAMYLCATSRDPAGGFPGQFFGPGTRLTVL.

The genes are TRBV6-1 and TRBJ1-3; D may be TRBD1 (5 bases). V lost 5 bases and J 0 bases, leaving 11 bases between the germline ends. This CDR3 has 15 residues. The germline V gene has CDR1 MNHNS and CDR2 SASEGT. CDR3 protein: CASSTHRISGNTIYF. The CDR3 region has the DNA TGTGCCAGCAGTACCCACAGGATCTCTGGAAACACCATATATTTT.

About this clonotype itself: The junction departs from germline at one end; a sequencing error may be responsible. The chain uses TRBV28 and TRBJ1-1; D is perhaps TRBD1 (5 bases). Germline lookup yields CDR1 MDHEN and CDR2 SYDVKM. This CDR3 is built from 11 residues. The DNA of the CDR3 is TGTACCAGCCAGGAAGGGGCTGAAGCTTTCTTT. Protein: CTSQEGAEAFF.

This clonotype was found a few times. The rearrangement uses TRBV7-2 and TRBJ2-1; 9 bases map to TRBD2. Unmatched junction bases numbered 13, after V lost 5 bases and J lost 8 bases. CDR1 and CDR2 (germline): SGHTA, FQGNSA. The CDR3 sequence is 16 residues long. This CDR3 is CASSTVGGGGAYEQFF. The CDR3, as DNA: TGTGCCAGCAGCACCGTCGGTGGCGGGGGGGCTTATGAGCAGTTCTTC.

This clonotype was observed a handful of times. For the CDR3, the DNA is TGTGCCAGCAACTCAGGGAGAGGAGATGGCTACACCTTC. This codes for CASNSGRGDGYTF. The chain uses TRBV12-3 or TRBV12-4 and TRBJ1-2, with D perhaps matching TRBD1 (5 bases). The CDR3 loop spans 13 amino acids. With 7 bases removed from V and 6 bases from J, the gap between germline ends came to 15 bases.

V and J are TRBV5-1 and TRBJ2-1; perhaps TRBD1 as D (5 bases). Germline values: CDR1 SGHRS, CDR2 YFSETQ. The CDR3 spans 14 residues. The ends were cut back, 3 bases at V and 5 bases at J, with 12 bases in the middle. DNA for the CDR3: TGCGCCAGCAGCTGGGTCAGGGCCGACAATGAGCAGTTCTTC. The encoded protein is CASSWVRADNEQFF.

The chain links TRBV12-3 or TRBV12-4 to TRBJ1-3; TRBD1 is a possible D gene (5 bases). CDR3 size: 15 residues. The V end was cut by 3 bases, the J end by 3 bases, with 12 bases between. The CDR3 sequence: CASSLVTDHGNTIYF. The CDR3 DNA follows: TGTGCCAGCAGTTTGGTGACAGACCATGGAAACACCATATATTTT.

The genes are TRBV18 and TRBJ2-3; tentative D call: TRBD2 (5 bases). The CDR3 is 13 residues long. CDR1 and CDR2 (germline): KGHSH, LQKENI. Between the trimmed V and J ends, which lost 1 base and 5 bases, there was a span of 7 bases. In nucleotides, the CDR3 is TGTGCCAGCTCACCACGACTACGAGATACGCAGTATTTT. Amino acids: CASSPRLRDTQYF.

This clonotype was seen a few times. The genes are TRBV7-2 and TRBJ2-3; weak D call: TRBD2 (5 bases). The CDR3 sequence is 16 residues long. The germline V and J ends were trimmed by 3 bases and 3 bases, with 16 bases remaining between them. Germline values: CDR1 SGHTA, CDR2 FQGNSA. The CDR3 bases are TGTGCCAGCAGCTTCCGAGGAACCCTAGCAACAGATACGCAGTATTTT. This gives the protein CASSFRGTLATDTQYF.

This clonotype was found many times. The CDR3 DNA reads as TGCAGCGTTGTTAGCGGGGGGCCCGAATCCTACAATGAGCAGTTCTTC. This codes for CSVVSGGPESYNEQFF. The chain uses TRBV29-1 and TRBJ2-1; 10 bases align to TRBD2. This CDR3 is built from 16 residues. The germline gives CDR1 SQVTM, CDR2 ANQGSEA. The V segment lost 4 bases and the J segment 1 base; nucleotides outside the gene matches: 7.

This clonotype has ten or more counts. The chain combines TRBV6-6 with TRBJ2-5; no definite D call. The CDR3 totals 12 residues. V was cut by 5 bases and J by 3 bases, with 7 bases left in between. In germline, CDR1 is MNHNY, CDR2 SVGAGI (reference sequence). The CDR3 here is CASSPLKETQYF. The CDR3 DNA follows: TGTGCCAGCAGTCCCCTGAAAGAGACCCAGTACTTC.

DNA of the CDR3: TGTGCCAGCAGCCCTCCCTATGGCTACACCTTC. Encoded protein: CASSPPYGYTF. The rearrangement links TRBV7-3 to TRBJ1-2; D is unresolved. Trimming shortened V by 5 bases and J by 4 bases, and 5 bases separated the two germline ends. The CDR3 is 11 amino acids. From germline, CDR1 is SGHTA and CDR2 FQGTGA.

This clonotype was detected ten times or more. The V gene is TRBV24-1, the J gene TRBJ1-2; possibly TRBD1 for D (5 bases). Germline V CDR1 and CDR2: KGHDR, SFDVKD. The V end was cut by 6 bases, the J end by 7 bases, with 17 bases between. The CDR3 is 14 amino acids. CDR3: CATSPGGGVGGYTF. The CDR3 region has the DNA TGTGCCACCAGTCCAGGCGGGGGGGTTGGTGGCTACACCTTC.

This clonotype was seen at least ten times. The chain recombines TRBV20-1 with TRBJ2-7; 11 nucleotides agree with TRBD2. This CDR3 spans 13 amino acids. The germline V gene encodes CDR1 DFQATT and CDR2 SNEGSKA (reference sequence). V shed 6 bases and J 9 bases; nucleotides not matched to a gene: 10. Here the CDR3 DNA reads TGCAGTGCATTACTAGCGGGGGCCCTCGGGCAGTACTTC. As protein: CSALLAGALGQYF.

The gene calls are TRBV11-2 and TRBJ2-7; weak D call: TRBD2 (6 bases). The CDR3 runs 18 residues. Trimming removed 3 bases from V and 0 bases from J, with 21 bases in between. Per the germline V gene, CDR1 is SGHAT and CDR2 is FQNNGV. This CDR3 reads CASSFRSGWELGSYEQYF. For the CDR3, the DNA is TGTGCCAGCAGCTTCAGGAGCGGGTGGGAACTAGGCTCCTACGAGCAGTACTTC.

There are a few counts of this clonotype. This rearrangement joins TRBV20-1 to TRBJ2-7; TRBD1 is a possible D gene (5 bases). The germline V and J ends were trimmed by 5 bases and 4 bases, with 12 bases remaining between them. Germline loops: CDR1 DFQATT, CDR2 SNEGSKA (reference sequence). This CDR3 contains 12 residues. The CDR3 coding sequence is TGCAGTGCTGCTACACCAGGGTACGAGCAGTACGTC. Translation gives CSAATPGYEQYV.

The gene calls are TRBV20-1 and TRBJ2-2; possibly TRBD1 for D (7 bases). Germline loops: CDR1 DFQATT, CDR2 SNEGSKA (reference sequence). The V end was cut by 0 bases, the J end by 7 bases, with 21 bases between. This CDR3 is 17 amino acids long. The CDR3 nucleotides are TGCAGTGCTAGAGATTTCAGGGGGGAGTATACGGGCGGGGAGCTGTTTTTT. Translating gives CSARDFRGEYTGGELFF.

The chain carries TRBV2 and TRBJ1-2; D not resolved. With 3 bases removed from V and 8 bases from J, the gap between germline ends came to 16 bases. Germline values: CDR1 SNHLY, CDR2 FYNNEI. This CDR3 is 14 amino acids long. CDR3 protein: CASSERTGPRGYTF. For the CDR3, the DNA is TGTGCCAGCAGTGAGCGGACGGGCCCAAGGGGCTACACCTTC.